This TCR beta chain was sequenced in a study of blood T cell repertoires in COVID-19. About the research overall: Whether acute or convalescent, the COVID-19 samples came from the United States, Italy and Spain. T cells, B-cell-depleted T cells, or PBMCs provided the cDNA or gDNA that served as material.

Some clones are missing from TCRdb's copy, which holds only in-frame ones; the method was immunoSEQ multiplex PCR. This table holds fewer than 350,000 clones, approximately 90% found once. Germline CDR1 and CDR2: MGHRA and YSYEKL. This CDR3 is 16 amino acids long. The trim removed 0 bases at V and 4 bases at J, leaving 8 bases unmatched. The source of this sequence is a woman aged 30 to 39 with COVID-19, enrolled during active disease. Sequenced material: peripheral blood. V gene TRBV4-1 combines with J gene TRBJ2-5; TRBD2 matches at 7 bases. CDR3 loop: CASSQDPGGVIETQYF. The CDR3 DNA reads TGCGCCAGCAGCCAAGACCCGGGGGGTGTGATAGAGACCCAGTACTTC.